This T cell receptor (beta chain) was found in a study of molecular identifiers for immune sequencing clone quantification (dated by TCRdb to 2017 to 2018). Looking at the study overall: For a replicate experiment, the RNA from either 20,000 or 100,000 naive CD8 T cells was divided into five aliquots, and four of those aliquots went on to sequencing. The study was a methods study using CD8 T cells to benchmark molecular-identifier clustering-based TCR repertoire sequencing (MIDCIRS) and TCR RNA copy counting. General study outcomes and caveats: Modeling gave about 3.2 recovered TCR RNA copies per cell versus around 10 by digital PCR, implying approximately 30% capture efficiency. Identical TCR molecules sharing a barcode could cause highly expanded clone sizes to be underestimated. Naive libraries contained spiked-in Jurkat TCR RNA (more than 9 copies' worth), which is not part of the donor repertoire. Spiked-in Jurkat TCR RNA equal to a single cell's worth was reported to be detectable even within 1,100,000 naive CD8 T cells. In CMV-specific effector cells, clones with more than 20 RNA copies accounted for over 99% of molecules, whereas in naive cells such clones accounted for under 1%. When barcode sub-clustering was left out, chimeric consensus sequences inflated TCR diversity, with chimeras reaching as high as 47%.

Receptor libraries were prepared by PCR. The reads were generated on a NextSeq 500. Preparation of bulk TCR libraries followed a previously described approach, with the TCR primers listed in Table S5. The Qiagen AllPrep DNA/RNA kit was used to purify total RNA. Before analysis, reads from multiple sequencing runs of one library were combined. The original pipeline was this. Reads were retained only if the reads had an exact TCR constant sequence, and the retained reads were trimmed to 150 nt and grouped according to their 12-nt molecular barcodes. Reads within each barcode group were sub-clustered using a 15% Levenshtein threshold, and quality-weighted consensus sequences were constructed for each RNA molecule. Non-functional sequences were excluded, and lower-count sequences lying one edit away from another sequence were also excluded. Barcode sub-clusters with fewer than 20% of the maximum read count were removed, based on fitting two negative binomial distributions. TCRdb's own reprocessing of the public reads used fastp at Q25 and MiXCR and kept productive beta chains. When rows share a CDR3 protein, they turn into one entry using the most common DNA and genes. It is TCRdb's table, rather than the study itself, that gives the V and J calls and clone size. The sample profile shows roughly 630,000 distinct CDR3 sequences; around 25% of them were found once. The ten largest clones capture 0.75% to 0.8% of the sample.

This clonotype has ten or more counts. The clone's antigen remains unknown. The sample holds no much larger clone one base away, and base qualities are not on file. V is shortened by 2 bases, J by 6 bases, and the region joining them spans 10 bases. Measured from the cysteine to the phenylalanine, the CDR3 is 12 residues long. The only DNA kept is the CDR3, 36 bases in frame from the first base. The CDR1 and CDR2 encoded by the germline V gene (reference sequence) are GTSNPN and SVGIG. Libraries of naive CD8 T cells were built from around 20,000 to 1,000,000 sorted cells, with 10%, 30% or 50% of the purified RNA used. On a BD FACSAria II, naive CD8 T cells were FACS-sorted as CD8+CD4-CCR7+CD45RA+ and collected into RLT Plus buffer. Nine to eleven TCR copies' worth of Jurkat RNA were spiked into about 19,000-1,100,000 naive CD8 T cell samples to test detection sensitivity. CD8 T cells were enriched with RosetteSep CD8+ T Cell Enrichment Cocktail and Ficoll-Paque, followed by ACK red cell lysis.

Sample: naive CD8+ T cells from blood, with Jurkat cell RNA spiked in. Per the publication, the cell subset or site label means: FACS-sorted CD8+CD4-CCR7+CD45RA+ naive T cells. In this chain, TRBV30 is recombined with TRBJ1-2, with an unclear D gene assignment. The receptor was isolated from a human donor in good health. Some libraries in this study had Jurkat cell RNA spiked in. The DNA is TGTGCCTGGAGTAACGTGAAGGATGGCTACACCTTC. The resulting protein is CAWSNVKDGYTF.